The rows below give T cell receptor beta chains drawn from one sample of a study of OX40 agonist ivuxolimab in advanced cancers. This table comes from immunoSEQ multiplex PCR, and its TCRdb copy is limited to in-frame clones, with some not included. The repertoire holds 50,000 to 75,000 clones, with around 85% as singletons. The source material was CD4+ or CD8+ T cells sorted from blood, sampled in a trial of the OX40 agonist ivuxolimab. These receptor sequences come from an adult with an advanced solid tumor such as melanoma, head and neck, liver or kidney cancer. The CDR3 runs from the conserved cysteine through the conserved F or W. Each record gives: D gene, V gene, clone size, J gene, CDR3 DNA, CDR3 protein. D genes are given only for firm matches. Size is stated for part of the rows, as once, few or many counts, or as a class when the clone is expanded.

TRBD1	TRBV29-1	.	TRBJ2-7	TGCAGCGTTGCGGCCCTGACAGGGGGTTACGAGCAGTACTTC	CSVAALTGGYEQYF
.	TRBV19	.	TRBJ1-5	TGTGCCAGTAGTATGTCGGGGAGTGGGCAGCCCCAGCATTTT	CASSMSGSGQPQHF
.	TRBV14	.	TRBJ2-5	TGTGCCAGCAGCCCTAGCTTCGCGGAGACCCAGTACTTC	CASSPSFAETQYF
.	TRBV19	.	TRBJ2-2	TGTGCCAGTAGTATAGGCGGACTCACGCGACGCGGGGAGCTGTTTTTT	CASSIGGLTRRGELFF
.	TRBV2	.	TRBJ2-2	TGTGCCAGCAGTGCCACAGGCGTTTACCCCGGGGAGCTGTTTTTT	CASSATGVYPGELFF
TRBD2	TRBV7-2	.	TRBJ2-1	TGTGCCAGCAGCTTAGCAGCGGGAGTACCGCAGTTCTTC	CASSLAAGVPQFF
TRBD1	TRBV27	once	TRBJ1-2	TGTGCCAGCAGAGGGACAGGGTCCGGACGGATTTATGGCTACACCTTC	CASRGTGSGRIYGYTF
.	TRBV12-2	.	TRBJ2-5	TGTGCAAGTGGGGGAGCGGGAAGGGAGACCCAGTACTTC	CASGGAGRETQYF
TRBD2	TRBV7-3	.	TRBJ2-1	TGTGCCAGCAGCTTAGCGGGAGCCCCCTACAATGAGCAGTTCTTC	CASSLAGAPYNEQFF
.	TRBV6-5	.	TRBJ1-6	TGTGCCAGCAGTTCCTACAGGGATTCACCCCTCCACTTT	CASSSYRDSPLHF
.	TRBV2	few	TRBJ1-2	TGTGCCAGCAGTACCAAGCTCGAGCCAGTTAATGGCTACACCTTC	CASSTKLEPVNGYTF
.	TRBV19	.	TRBJ1-1	TGTGCCAGTAGTATAGACGGGGGCGACACTGAAGCTTTCTTT	CASSIDGGDTEAFF
.	TRBV10-1	.	TRBJ1-5	TGCGCCAGCAGAGAGGATCAGCCCCAGCATTTT	CASREDQPQHF
.	TRBV6-6	.	TRBJ1-2	TGTGCCAGCTTCGACCTCAACGGGGGCTACACCTTC	CASFDLNGGYTF
.	TRBV5-5	.	TRBJ1-4	TGTGCCAGCAGCTTCAGGCCAACTAATGAAAAACTGTTTTTT	CASSFRPTNEKLFF
.	TRBV28	.	TRBJ1-2	TGTGCCAGCAGTCCCACGACATATGGCTACACCTTC	CASSPTTYGYTF
.	TRBV19	.	TRBJ1-5	TGTGCCAGTAGTAACCCGAGGGGGTCGGATCAGCCCCAGCATTTT	CASSNPRGSDQPQHF
TRBD2	TRBV15	.	TRBJ2-3	TGTGCCACCAGCGGCCTATTGGGAAATAGCGGGAGGGCCAAGACAGATACGCAGTATTTT	CATSGLLGNSGRAKTDTQYF
TRBD1	TRBV4-2	.	TRBJ1-1	TGTGCCAGCAGCCAACAGGACAGGGCTGGGACTGAAGCTTTCTTT	CASSQQDRAGTEAFF
.	TRBV11-1	.	TRBJ1-2	TGTGCCAGCAGCCCAGGGCAGGGGTACTATGGCTACACCTTC	CASSPGQGYYGYTF
.	TRBV27	.	TRBJ2-3	TGTGCCAGCAGGACCAGGGGGGGAACAGATACGCAGTATTTT	CASRTRGGTDTQYF
.	TRBV6-1	once	TRBJ1-2	TGTGCCAGCAGTGAGGGACAACAGAACTATGGCTACACCTTC	CASSEGQQNYGYTF
.	TRBV4-1	.	TRBJ1-4	TGCGCCAGCAGCCTGACGGTAAATGAAAAACTGTTTTTT	CASSLTVNEKLFF
TRBD1	TRBV11-3	.	TRBJ2-7	TGTGCCAGCAGCCGAGCGGACAGGAACTACGAGCAGTACTTC	CASSRADRNYEQYF
TRBD1	TRBV5-8	few	TRBJ2-7	TGTGCCAGCAGCCCGGACAGGGGATTTGTCCACGAGCAGTACTTC	CASSPDRGFVHEQYF
.	TRBV30	.	TRBJ2-7	TGTGCCTGGGGGGCGGGGGCTAGCTACGAGCAGTACTTC	CAWGAGASYEQYF
.	TRBV7-8	.	TRBJ1-2	TGTGCCAGCAGCAGAACCTCAGGTGACTATGGCTACACCTTC	CASSRTSGDYGYTF
.	TRBV5-1	.	TRBJ2-3	TGCGCCAGCAGCTTGCAGACGGCAAGCACAGATACGCAGTATTTT	CASSLQTASTDTQYF
TRBD1	TRBV7-2	once	TRBJ1-1	TGTGCCAGCAGCCACCCAGGGGGGGGAGCTTTCTTT	CASSHPGGGAFF
.	TRBV27	.	TRBJ2-7	TGTGCCAGCAGTTTACGAAGGGCGGGTTACGAGCAGTACTTC	CASSLRRAGYEQYF
.	TRBV5-6	.	TRBJ1-2	TGTGCCAGCAGCTTGGTTGGGCAGGGAAGTGATGGCTACACCTTC	CASSLVGQGSDGYTF
TRBD1	TRBV6-5	.	TRBJ1-2	TGTGCCAGCAGGCCGGGACAGAGTTCTGGCTACACCTTC	CASRPGQSSGYTF
.	TRBV6-6	.	TRBJ1-2	TGTGCCAGCAGCCGTGACAGGAATGTTGGCTACACCTTC	CASSRDRNVGYTF
TRBD2	TRBV4-1	.	TRBJ2-3	TGCGCCAGCAGCCAAGATCCAGCGGGAGCGGATACGCAGTATTTT	CASSQDPAGADTQYF
.	TRBV18	.	TRBJ2-7	TGTGCCAGCTCACCAGGGGTATCCGAGCAGTACTTC	CASSPGVSEQYF
TRBD2	TRBV7-8	.	TRBJ2-2	TGTGCCATCAAGTCCGGACTAGCGGGAGCCGGGGAGCTGTTTTTT	CAIKSGLAGAGELFF
TRBD1	TRBV5-1	.	TRBJ2-7	TGCGCCAGCAGCAGGGACAGCCACTCCTACGAGCAGTACTTC	CASSRDSHSYEQYF
TRBD1	TRBV29-1	few	TRBJ2-1	TGCAGCGTGGTTGACAGGGACACAAAGCAGTTCTTC	CSVVDRDTKQFF
TRBD2	TRBV6-5	.	TRBJ2-1	TGTGCCAGCAGCCCGGGACTAGCGGCCCACAATGAGCAGTTCTTC	CASSPGLAAHNEQFF
TRBD2	TRBV14	once	TRBJ2-1	TGTGCCAGCAGCCAAGGGACTAGCGGGAGGGATGAGCAGTTCTTC	CASSQGTSGRDEQFF
TRBD1	TRBV30	.	TRBJ1-4	TGTGCCTGGAACACAGGGGCAAATGAAAAACTGTTTTTT	CAWNTGANEKLFF
.	TRBV25-1	.	TRBJ2-1	TGTGCCAGCAGTGAAATCGTCGGGCAGGTCGATGAGCAGTTCTTC	CASSEIVGQVDEQFF
.	TRBV10-3	.	TRBJ1-2	TGTGCCATCAGTGAGTCAGCGACGGAATCGAACTATGGCTACACCTTC	CAISESATESNYGYTF
TRBD2	TRBV5-1	few	TRBJ2-5	TGCGCCAGCAGCTTGGAGCGGGGGATACTTGGGACCCAGTACTTC	CASSLERGILGTQYF
.	TRBV21-1	.	TRBJ2-7	TGTGCCAGCAGCAAAGCGTGGGCCGGGACAGGGGGCGCAAGGTGGGAGCAGTACTTC	CASSKAWAGTGGARWEQYF
.	TRBV5-1	.	TRBJ2-1	TGCGCCACGAGAGCGGTCTCCTACAATGAGCAGTTCTTC	CATRAVSYNEQFF
.	TRBV5-4	.	TRBJ2-7	TGTGCCAGCAGCTCCCCCGGGACGGGGCAGGAGCAGTACTTC	CASSSPGTGQEQYF
TRBD2	TRBV2	.	TRBJ2-3	TGTGCCAGCGGGTTTAGTTCGCGGGAGACAAAAGATACGCAGTATTTT	CASGFSSRETKDTQYF
TRBD1	TRBV6-5	.	TRBJ1-2	TGTGCCAGCAGTTACTTACAGGGGGGAGACTATGGCTACACCTTC	CASSYLQGGDYGYTF
.	TRBV6-1	.	TRBJ1-2	TGTGCCAGCACCTTCACAGGGACCTATGGCTACACCTTC	CASTFTGTYGYTF
.	TRBV2	.	TRBJ2-3	TGTGCCAGCAGCCAAGGGACCGCAGATACGCAGTATTTT	CASSQGTADTQYF
.	TRBV19	few	TRBJ2-2	TGTGCCAGTAGTCCCTCCTGGGGCACCGGGGAGCTGTTTTTT	CASSPSWGTGELFF
TRBD2	TRBV7-8	.	TRBJ2-3	TGTGCCAGCAGCTTAGCGCTACTAGCGGGAGGTGATACGCAGTATTTT	CASSLALLAGGDTQYF
TRBD2	TRBV5-8	.	TRBJ2-3	TGTGCCAGCAGCTTGTATAGAGGACTAGCGCGAGGGACGCAGTATTTT	CASSLYRGLARGTQYF
TRBD1	TRBV18	.	TRBJ1-5	TGTGCCAGCTCACGGGACAGGGGGAACAATCAGCCCCAGCATTTT	CASSRDRGNNQPQHF
.	TRBV20-1	.	TRBJ1-3	TGCAGTGCTAGGTTTTCCACCATATATTTT	CSARFSTIYF
TRBD1	TRBV25-1	.	TRBJ2-2	TGTGCCAGCAGTGTGAGGACAGGGGGCGCGATTGGGACCGGGGAGCTGTTTTTT	CASSVRTGGAIGTGELFF
TRBD1	TRBV6-1	.	TRBJ2-1	TGTGCCAGCAGTGACAGGGGGCGGCCCCAGTTCTTC	CASSDRGRPQFF
TRBD2	TRBV6-6	.	TRBJ2-5	TGTGCCAGCAGTTATGGACTAGCGGGGGAGACCCAGTACTTC	CASSYGLAGETQYF
TRBD2	TRBV5-1	.	TRBJ2-7	TGCGCCAGCAGCTTCCGAGGGGACGGGACTAGCGGGAGCTACGAGCAGTACTTC	CASSFRGDGTSGSYEQYF